Following are 20 T cell receptor beta chains from one sample sequenced in a study of blood T cell repertoires in COVID-19. Repertoires were generated with immunoSEQ multiplex PCR, while TCRdb's copy carries only in-frame clones and drops some. The data show more than 45,000 clones, 70% to 90% seen once. The sample taken for sequencing was peripheral blood. These receptors originate from a man between 70 and 80 years old with acute or convalescent COVID-19.

This clone was seen only once. The chain recombines TRBV18 with TRBJ1-1; 12 bases line up with TRBD1. This CDR3 contains 19 residues. The J segment lost 1 base and the V segment lost 0 bases, leaving 9 bases of the junction unmatched. The germline CDR1 and CDR2 sequences are KGHSH and LQKENI. CDR3 protein: CASSPPGQGARKRNTEAFF. As DNA, the CDR3 is TGTGCCAGCTCACCACCGGGACAGGGGGCGAGAAAACGGAACACTGAAGCTTTCTTT.

The chain employs TRBV6-4 and TRBJ1-2; TRBD1 matches 8 bases. The CDR3 contains 15 residues. Losses at the gene ends were 2 bases for V and 7 bases for J; bases not matched to a gene: 9. Germline V gives CDR1 MRHNA, CDR2 SNTAGT. This chain's CDR3 is CASSDQGQGISGYTF. In nucleotides, the CDR3 is TGTGCCAGCAGTGACCAAGGACAGGGAATCTCTGGCTACACCTTC.

This clone was detected only once. The CDR3 DNA follows: TGTGCCAGCAGCCGTACAGGGGGCAACACCGGGGAGCTGTTTTTT. Its protein is CASSRTGGNTGELFF. The chain employs TRBV7-9 and TRBJ2-2; 9 nucleotides align to TRBD1. CDR1 and CDR2 from the germline V gene are SEHNR and FQNEAQ (reference sequence). This CDR3 comprises 15 residues. J lost 2 bases, V lost 5 bases, and 3 bases had no gene match.

The chain couples TRBV12-3 or TRBV12-4 to TRBJ1-1; no clear D. CDR3 size: 13 residues. The V end lost 4 bases, the J end lost 11 bases, and 17 bases lay between the germline ends. The CDR3 here is CASSSFRGQEAFF. DNA of the CDR3: TGTGCCAGCAGTTCGTTCAGAGGCCAAGAGGCTTTCTTT.

This clone was seen only once. This rearrangement joins TRBV29-1 to TRBJ2-5, with D unclear. Germline assignment: CDR1 SQVTM and CDR2 ANQGSEA. The CDR3 runs 15 residues. V was trimmed by 4 bases and J by 1 base, leaving 16 bases between them. The CDR3 DNA follows: TGCAGCGTTGGAGCTGTGGGTACAGCCCAAGAGACCCAGTACTTC. Translated, it gives CSVGAVGTAQETQYF.

This clone occurred once. V usage is TRBV5-4 and J usage is TRBJ2-1; 9 positions agree with TRBD2. With 0 bases clipped from V and 2 bases from J, the junction kept 6 bases outside the gene matches. The CDR3 is made up of 17 amino acids. Germline-derived CDR1 and CDR2 are SGHNT and YYREEE (reference sequence). CDR3 in amino acids: CASSLVASGITYNEQFF. DNA of the CDR3: TGTGCCAGCAGCTTGGTTGCTAGCGGGATCACCTACAATGAGCAGTTCTTC.

The chain recombines TRBV5-1 with TRBJ2-1, with 14 bases aligning to TRBD2. The CDR3 totals 15 residues. Per the germline V gene, CDR1 is SGHRS and CDR2 is YFSETQ. The ends lost 4 bases at V and 7 bases at J; junction bases unmatched: 4. CDR3 region: CASSPGTSGSNEQFF. The CDR3 DNA reads as TGCGCCAGCAGCCCCGGGACTAGCGGGAGTAATGAGCAGTTCTTC.

This clone was seen once. The V call is TRBV19, the J call TRBJ2-7, with TRBD1 identical over 10 bases. Germline CDR1 and CDR2: LNHDA and SQIVND (reference sequence). This CDR3 is built from 13 residues. V shed 4 bases, J shed 5 bases, and the junction held 2 bases outside the gene matches. This CDR3 reads CASSTDRGDEQYF. Written as DNA, the CDR3 is TGTGCCAGTAGTACGGACAGGGGGGACGAGCAGTACTTC. Filled out from reference TRBV19 and TRBJ2-7, the complete variable domain reads DGGITQSPKYLFRKEGQNVTLSCEQNLNHDAMYWYRQDPGQGLRLIYYSQIVNDFQKGDIAEGYSVSREKKESFPLTVTSAQKNPTAFYLCASSTDRGDEQYFGPGTRLTVT.

V and J are TRBV6-5 and TRBJ1-4; 7 positions match TRBD1. CDR1 is MNHEY and CDR2 is SVGAGI in the germline V gene. J was trimmed by 8 bases and V by 0 bases; bases with no gene match: 6. The length of the CDR3 is 15 residues. CDR3 residues: CASSYSRQGKEKLFF. The CDR3 coding sequence is TGTGCCAGCAGTTACTCTCGACAGGGAAAGGAAAAACTGTTTTTT.

The chain joins TRBV28 to TRBJ1-2; no definite D call. This CDR3 is 12 amino acids long. Germline CDR1 reads MDHEN; CDR2 reads SYDVKM. Trimming left V 3 bases short and J 2 bases short, with 4 bases between. In nucleotides, the CDR3 is TGTGCCAGCAGTTTCCAGAACTATGGCTACACCTTC. This gives the protein CASSFQNYGYTF.

V gene TRBV7-9 combines with J gene TRBJ1-2; D call uncertain. The CDR3 extends over 13 amino acids. Trimming removed 1 base at V and 3 bases at J, with 6 bases between. Germline CDR1 SEHNR, CDR2 FQNEAQ (reference sequence). CDR3 region: CASSLDLDYGYTF. The CDR3 DNA follows: TGTGCCAGCAGCTTAGATCTTGACTATGGCTACACCTTC.

This chain connects TRBV5-6 to TRBJ1-1; perhaps TRBD1 as D (6 bases). V lost 1 base to trimming and J lost 5 bases, with 12 bases between them. The CDR3 runs 14 residues. Germline V gene sequence: CDR1 SGHDT, CDR2 YYEEEE. This chain's CDR3 is CASSLYRARTEAFF. For the CDR3, the DNA is TGTGCCAGCAGCTTGTACAGGGCTAGAACTGAAGCTTTCTTT.

This chain joins TRBV27 and TRBJ1-2, with D tentatively TRBD1 (5 bases). The germline V and J ends were trimmed by 6 bases and 7 bases, with 15 bases remaining between them. The germline V gene has CDR1 MNHEY and CDR2 SMNVEV (reference sequence). The CDR3 covers 13 residues. The CDR3 DNA reads TGTGCCAGCAGCCCTAGGAGGGGTGCTGGCTACACCTTC. This sequence encodes CASSPRRGAGYTF.

The chain has TRBV28 and TRBJ1-4, with D perhaps TRBD1 (5 bases). Germline V gene data show CDR1 as MDHEN and CDR2 as SYDVKM. The CDR3 is 16 amino acids. The V end lost 4 bases, the J end lost 10 bases, and 22 bases lay between the germline ends. The CDR3 loop reads CASSSFTGGRGRKLFF. The CDR3 DNA reads as TGTGCCAGCAGTTCCTTCACGGGCGGGCGGGGACGAAAACTGTTTTTT.

The chain is built from TRBV2 and TRBJ1-6; no reliable D call. Trimming took 6 bases from V and 0 from J, leaving 9 bases between them. Per germline, CDR1 SNHLY and CDR2 FYNNEI. The CDR3 loop spans 15 amino acids. As DNA, the CDR3 is TGTGCCAGCAGGGGAGAGAACTCCTATAATTCACCCCTCCACTTT. Amino acids: CASRGENSYNSPLHF. The complete variable domain, with remaining parts taken from reference TRBV2 and TRBJ1-6, reads EPEVTQTPSHQVTQMGQEVILRCVPISNHLYFYWYRQILGQKVEFLVSFYNNEISEKSEIFDDQFSVERPDGSNFTLKIRSTKLEDSAMYFCASRGENSYNSPLHFGNGTRLTVT.

This clone was detected once. The chain is built from TRBV9 and TRBJ2-5; weak D call: TRBD1 (5 bases). Germline V gene sequence: CDR1 SGDLS, CDR2 YYNGEE. Deletions cut 4 bases from V and 5 bases from J, with 15 bases between. This CDR3 comprises 14 residues. The CDR3 coding sequence is TGTGCCAGCAGCACCCCGGCAGGGCCCGAGACCCAGTACTTC. Translating it yields CASSTPAGPETQYF.

The chain carries TRBV9 and TRBJ2-7; 7 bases are a match to TRBD2. CDR3 length: 15 residues. Unmatched junction bases numbered 12, after V lost 3 bases and J lost 6 bases. Germline CDR1 and CDR2: SGDLS and YYNGEE. The CDR3 DNA sequence: TGTGCCAGCAGCGCGACTCAGAGGCGGGGGAGCGAGCAGTACTTC. It is translated as CASSATQRRGSEQYF.

This clone was found a few times. V gene TRBV6-5 combines with J gene TRBJ1-2; a weak D match, TRBD1 (6 bases). V lost 6 bases and J 5 bases, leaving 13 bases between the germline ends. There are 13 residues in the CDR3. The germline CDR1 and CDR2 sequences are MNHEY and SVGAGI. CDR3: CASSRDRFYGYTF. Here the CDR3 DNA reads TGTGCCAGCAGCCGCGACAGGTTTTATGGCTACACCTTC.

The chain is built from TRBV29-1 and TRBJ2-1; 10 positions match TRBD1. The CDR3 consists of 14 residues. From germline, CDR1 is SQVTM and CDR2 ANQGSEA. Unmatched junction bases numbered 12, after V lost 7 bases and J lost 9 bases. Written as DNA, the CDR3 is TGCAGCGCCCGCCGGGACAGGGGACTGAGTGAGCAGTTCTTC. Amino acid sequence: CSARRDRGLSEQFF.

CDR3 sequence reads: CSVEGGREAPYEQYF. Written as DNA, the CDR3 is TGCAGCGTTGAAGGGGGGCGGGAGGCCCCCTACGAGCAGTACTTC. This chain uses TRBV29-1 with TRBJ2-7; TRBD2 agrees at 8 bases. The CDR3 consists of 15 residues. Germline values: CDR1 SQVTM, CDR2 ANQGSEA. V lost 1 base and J lost 2; bases outside the gene matches: 7.